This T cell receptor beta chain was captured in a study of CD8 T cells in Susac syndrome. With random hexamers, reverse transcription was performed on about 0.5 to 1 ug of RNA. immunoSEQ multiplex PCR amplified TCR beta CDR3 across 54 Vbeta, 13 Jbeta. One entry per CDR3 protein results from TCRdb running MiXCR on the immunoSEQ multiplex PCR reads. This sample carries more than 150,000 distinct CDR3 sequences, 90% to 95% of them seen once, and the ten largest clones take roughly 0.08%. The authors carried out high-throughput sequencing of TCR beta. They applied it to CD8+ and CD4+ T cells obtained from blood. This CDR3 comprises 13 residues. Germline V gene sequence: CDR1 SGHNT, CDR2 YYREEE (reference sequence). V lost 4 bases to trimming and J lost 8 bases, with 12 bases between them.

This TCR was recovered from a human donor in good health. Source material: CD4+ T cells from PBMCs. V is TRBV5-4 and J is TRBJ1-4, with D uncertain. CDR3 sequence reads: CASSQRVSEKLFF. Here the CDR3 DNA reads TGTGCCAGCAGCCAAAGGGTCAGCGAAAAACTGTTTTTT.